This T cell receptor (beta chain) was sequenced in a study of T cell repertoires in cytomegalovirus infection. Background on the study: In public TCR beta signatures, there were indications of both CMV infection and matching HLA type.

V shed 5 bases, J shed 4 bases, and the junction held 8 bases outside the gene matches. The germline V gene encodes CDR1 SGHTA and CDR2 FQGNSA. The CDR3 runs 17 residues. Findings and caveats of the study: Identification of carriers of CMV plus the relevant HLA was performed using cumulative public TCR beta family frequency. Across the ex vivo response, the dominant clonotypes were HLA-C-restricted CMV-specific TCR beta clonotypes.

TCRdb re-analysed the reads in MiXCR, keeping a single row per CDR3 protein. The sample lists around 320,000 distinct CDR3 sequences, more than 8% occurring once. This clonotype was observed at least ten times. Its cognate antigen is unknown. The sequence was collected from a human donor in good health (CMV status not recorded). Some clones in this sample may be carry-over from other donors' samples. The sequencing sample was made of PBMCs. This chain connects TRBV7-2 to TRBJ2-7; TRBD2 matches at 16 bases. CDR3 region: CASSGGTSGGARYEQYF. The CDR3 coding sequence is TGTGCCAGCAGCGGAGGGACTAGCGGGGGGGCCAGGTACGAGCAGTACTTC.